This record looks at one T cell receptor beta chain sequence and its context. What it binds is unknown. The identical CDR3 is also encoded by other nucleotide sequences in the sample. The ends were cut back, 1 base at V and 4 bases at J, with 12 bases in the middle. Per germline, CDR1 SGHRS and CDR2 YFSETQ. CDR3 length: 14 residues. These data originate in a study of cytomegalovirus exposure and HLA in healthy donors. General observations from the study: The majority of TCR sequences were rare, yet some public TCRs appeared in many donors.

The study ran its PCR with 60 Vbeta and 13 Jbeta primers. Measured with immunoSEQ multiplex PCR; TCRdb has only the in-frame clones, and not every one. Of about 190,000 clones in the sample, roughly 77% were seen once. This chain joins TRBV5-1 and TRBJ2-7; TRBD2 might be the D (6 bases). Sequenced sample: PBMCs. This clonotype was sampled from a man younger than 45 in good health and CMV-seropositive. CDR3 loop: CASSLLPGRYEQYF. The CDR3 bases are TGCGCCAGCAGCTTGTTGCCGGGGAGGTACGAGCAGTACTTC.